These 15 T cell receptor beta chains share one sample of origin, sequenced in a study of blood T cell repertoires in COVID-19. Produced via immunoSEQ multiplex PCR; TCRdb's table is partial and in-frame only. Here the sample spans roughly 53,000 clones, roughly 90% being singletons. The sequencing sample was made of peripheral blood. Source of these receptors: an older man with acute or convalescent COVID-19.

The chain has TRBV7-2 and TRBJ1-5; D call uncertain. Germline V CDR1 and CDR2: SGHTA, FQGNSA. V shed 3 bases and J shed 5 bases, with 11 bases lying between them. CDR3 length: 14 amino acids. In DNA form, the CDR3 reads TGTGCCAGCAGCTTGAGCTATCGGGATCAGCCCCAGCATTTT. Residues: CASSLSYRDQPQHF. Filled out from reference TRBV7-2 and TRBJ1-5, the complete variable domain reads GAGVSQSPSNKVTEKGKDVELRCDPISGHTALYWYRQSLGQGLEFLIYFQGNSAPDKSGLPSDRFSAERTGGSVSTLTIQRTQQEDSAVYLCASSLSYRDQPQHFGDGTRLSIL.

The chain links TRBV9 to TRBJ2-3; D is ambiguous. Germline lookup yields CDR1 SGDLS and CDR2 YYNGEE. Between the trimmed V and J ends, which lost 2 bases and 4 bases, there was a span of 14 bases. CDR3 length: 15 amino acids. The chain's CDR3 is CASSVGSKTADTQYF. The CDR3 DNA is TGTGCCAGCAGCGTGGGCAGTAAGACCGCAGATACGCAGTATTTT.

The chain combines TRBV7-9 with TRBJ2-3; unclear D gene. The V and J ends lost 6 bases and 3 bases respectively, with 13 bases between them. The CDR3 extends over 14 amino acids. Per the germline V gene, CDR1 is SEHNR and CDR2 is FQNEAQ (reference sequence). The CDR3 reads CASRSTDRTDTQYF. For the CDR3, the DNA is TGTGCCAGCAGATCAACCGATCGGACAGATACGCAGTATTTT.

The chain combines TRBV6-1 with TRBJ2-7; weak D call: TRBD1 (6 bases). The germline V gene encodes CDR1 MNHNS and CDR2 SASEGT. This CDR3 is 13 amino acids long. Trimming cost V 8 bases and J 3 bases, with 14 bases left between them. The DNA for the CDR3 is TGTGCCAGCCGGACAGACAGATTCTACGAGCAGTACTTC. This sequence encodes CASRTDRFYEQYF.

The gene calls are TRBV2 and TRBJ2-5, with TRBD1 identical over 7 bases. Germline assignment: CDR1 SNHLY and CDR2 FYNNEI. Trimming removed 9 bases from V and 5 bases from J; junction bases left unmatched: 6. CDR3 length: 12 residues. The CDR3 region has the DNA TGTGCCAGGTCGACAGGGTCGGAGACCCAGTACTTC. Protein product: CARSTGSETQYF.

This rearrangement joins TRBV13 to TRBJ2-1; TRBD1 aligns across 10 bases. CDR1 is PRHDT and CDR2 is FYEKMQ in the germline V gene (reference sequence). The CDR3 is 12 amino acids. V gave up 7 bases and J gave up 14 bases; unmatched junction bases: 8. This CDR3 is CASNDRGREEFF. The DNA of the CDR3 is TGTGCCAGCAACGACAGGGGGCGCGAGGAGTTCTTC.

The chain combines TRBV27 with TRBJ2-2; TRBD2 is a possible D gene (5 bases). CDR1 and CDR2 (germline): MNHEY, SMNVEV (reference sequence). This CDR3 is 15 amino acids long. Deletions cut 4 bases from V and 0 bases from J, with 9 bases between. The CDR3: CASSYRRTNTGELFF. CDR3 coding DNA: TGTGCCAGCAGTTACCGGAGGACGAACACCGGGGAGCTGTTTTTT.

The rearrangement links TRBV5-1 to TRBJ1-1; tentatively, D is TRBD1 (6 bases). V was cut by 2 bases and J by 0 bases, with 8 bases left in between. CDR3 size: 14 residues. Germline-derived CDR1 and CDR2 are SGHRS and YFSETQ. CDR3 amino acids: CASSFDRMNTEAFF. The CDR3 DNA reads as TGCGCCAGCAGCTTCGACAGGATGAACACTGAAGCTTTCTTT.

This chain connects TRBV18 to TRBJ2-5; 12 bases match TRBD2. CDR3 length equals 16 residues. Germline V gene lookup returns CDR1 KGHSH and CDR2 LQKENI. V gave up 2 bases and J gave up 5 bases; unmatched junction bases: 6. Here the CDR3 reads CASSPTRLAGDETQYF. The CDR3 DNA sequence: TGTGCCAGCTCACCAACTAGACTAGCGGGGGACGAGACCCAGTACTTC.

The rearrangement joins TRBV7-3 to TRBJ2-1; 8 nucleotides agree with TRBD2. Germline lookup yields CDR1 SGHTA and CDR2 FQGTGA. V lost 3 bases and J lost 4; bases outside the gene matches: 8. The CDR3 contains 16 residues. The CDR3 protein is CASSLLRGARYNEQFF. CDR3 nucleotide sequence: TGTGCCAGCAGCTTGCTGCGGGGGGCCAGGTACAATGAGCAGTTCTTC.

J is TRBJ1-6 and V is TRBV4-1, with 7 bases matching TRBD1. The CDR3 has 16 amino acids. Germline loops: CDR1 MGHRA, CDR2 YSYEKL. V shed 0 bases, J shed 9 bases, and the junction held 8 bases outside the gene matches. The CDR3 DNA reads TGCGCCAGCAGCCAAGACCCGACAGGGCCAAGTTCACCCCTCCACTTT. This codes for CASSQDPTGPSSPLHF.

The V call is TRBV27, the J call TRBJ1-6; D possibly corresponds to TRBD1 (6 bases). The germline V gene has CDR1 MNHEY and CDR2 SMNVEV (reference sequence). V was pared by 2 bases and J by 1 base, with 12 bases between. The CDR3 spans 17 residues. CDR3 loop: CASSLAGGASYNSPLHF. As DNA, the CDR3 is TGTGCCAGCAGTTTAGCGGGGGGCGCATCCTATAATTCACCCCTCCACTTT.

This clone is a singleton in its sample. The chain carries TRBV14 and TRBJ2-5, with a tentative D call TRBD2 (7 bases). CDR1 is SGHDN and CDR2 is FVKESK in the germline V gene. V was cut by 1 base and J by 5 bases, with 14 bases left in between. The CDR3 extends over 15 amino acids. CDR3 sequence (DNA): TGTGCCAGCAGCCAAGTCAAGGGGGGGCCGGAGACCCAGTACTTC. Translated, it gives CASSQVKGGPETQYF.

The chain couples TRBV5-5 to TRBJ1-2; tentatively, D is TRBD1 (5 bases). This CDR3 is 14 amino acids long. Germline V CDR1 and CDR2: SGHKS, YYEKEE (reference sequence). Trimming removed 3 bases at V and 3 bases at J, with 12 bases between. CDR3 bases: TGTGCCAGCAGCTCTGGGGGAGGGGACTATGGCTACACCTTC. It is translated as CASSSGGGDYGYTF. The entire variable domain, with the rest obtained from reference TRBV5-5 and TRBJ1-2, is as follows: DAGVTQSPTHLIKTRGQQVTLRCSPISGHKSVSWYQQVLGQGPQFIFQYYEKEERGRGNFPDRFSARQFPNYSSELNVNALLLGDSALYLCASSSGGGDYGYTFGSGTRLTVV.

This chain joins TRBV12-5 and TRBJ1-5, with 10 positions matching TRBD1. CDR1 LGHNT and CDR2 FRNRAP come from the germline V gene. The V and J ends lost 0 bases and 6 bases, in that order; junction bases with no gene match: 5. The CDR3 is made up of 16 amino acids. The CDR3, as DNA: TGTGCTAGTGGTTTGGTACAGGGACAGGGGACTCAGCCCCAGCATTTT. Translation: CASGLVQGQGTQPQHF. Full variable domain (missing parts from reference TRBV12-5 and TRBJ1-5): DARVTQTPRHKVTEMGQEVTMRCQPILGHNTVFWYRQTMMQGLELLAYFRNRAPLDDSGMPKDRFSAEMPDATLATLKIQPSEPRDSAVYFCASGLVQGQGTQPQHFGDGTRLSIL.